A single sample gave rise to the 28 T cell receptor beta chains below, sequenced in a study of identical twins. One entry per CDR3 protein, called by TCRdb with MiXCR from the 5' RACE reads. The table includes 1.5 million to 2 million distinct CDR3 sequences, about 32% detected once. The sequenced sample was cord blood. These receptors came from a newborn girl in good health.

This clonotype was observed a handful of times. The rearrangement links TRBV5-6 to TRBJ2-4, with unresolved D. This CDR3 has 15 residues. The germline V gene encodes CDR1 SGHDT and CDR2 YYEEEE. V was shortened by 4 bases and J by 1 base, with 12 bases between the two germline ends. The CDR3: CASSATRRAKNIQYF. The CDR3, as DNA: TGTGCCAGCAGCGCTACAAGACGGGCCAAAAACATTCAGTACTTC.

In its sample, this clonotype was seen a few times. The chain recombines TRBV4-1 with TRBJ2-1, with unresolved D. CDR3 length: 16 amino acids. Between the trimmed V and J ends, which lost 0 bases and 3 bases, there was a span of 12 bases. Germline CDR1 MGHRA, CDR2 YSYEKL. The CDR3 DNA follows: TGCGCCAGCAGCCAAGATTCCTTGGCCTTCTACAATGAGCAGTTCTTC. Translating it yields CASSQDSLAFYNEQFF.

This clonotype was seen a few times. The chain carries TRBV5-1 and TRBJ2-5, with 7 bases matching TRBD2. CDR3 size: 14 residues. Germline loops: CDR1 SGHRS, CDR2 YFSETQ. With V trimmed by 1 base and J by 11 bases, 11 bases remained unmatched. CDR3 loop: CASSLWRGNDEQYF. CDR3 nucleotides: TGCGCCAGCAGCTTGTGGCGGGGGAACGATGAGCAGTACTTC.

In this sample, this clonotype turned up a few times. The chain carries TRBV12-3 or TRBV12-4 and TRBJ1-6, with D possibly matching TRBD1 (6 bases). Trimming removed 2 bases at V and 9 bases at J, with 11 bases between. CDR3 length equals 14 residues. The CDR3 protein is CASSLQGPGSPLHF. CDR3 DNA: TGTGCCAGCAGTTTACAGGGGCCAGGTTCACCCCTCCACTTT.

V and J are TRBV3-1 and TRBJ2-1; D is unresolved. CDR1 is LGHDT, CDR2 YNNKEL, per germline (reference sequence). V was shortened by 6 bases and J by 4 bases, with 16 bases between the two germline ends. This CDR3 spans 15 amino acids. This CDR3 is CASRQPGSRYNEQFF. In DNA, the CDR3 is TGTGCCAGCAGGCAACCGGGTTCCCGTTACAATGAGCAGTTCTTC.

This clonotype showed up just a few times. CDR3 protein: CASSVGTGGLNYGYTF. CDR3 in DNA: TGTGCCAGCAGCGTTGGGACAGGGGGCCTTAACTATGGCTACACCTTC. The chain has TRBV9 and TRBJ1-2; 12 nucleotides align to TRBD1. Germline loops: CDR1 SGDLS, CDR2 YYNGEE. J was trimmed by 1 base and V by 2 bases; bases with no gene match: 3. The CDR3 runs to 16 residues.

Note on this clonotype: The junction differs from germline at one of its ends, possibly a read error. The V gene is TRBV7-6, the J gene TRBJ1-1; D remains unclear. The CDR3 is 15 residues long. Germline CDR1 SGHVS, CDR2 FNYEAQ. The CDR3 reads CASSLDGWMQTEALF. The CDR3 DNA reads TGTGCCAGCAGCTTAGACGGGTGGATGCAGACTGAAGCTTTGTTT.

The chain carries TRBV14 and TRBJ1-1; D not resolved. Trimming pared 0 bases from V and 6 bases from J, leaving 11 bases between. Per germline, CDR1 SGHDN and CDR2 FVKESK. CDR3 length: 14 amino acids. The CDR3 DNA reads TGTGCCAGCAGCCAAGAGGTGACTGCGGCTGAAGCTTTCTTT. Translation gives CASSQEVTAAEAFF.

In its sample, this clonotype was seen a few times. V is TRBV6-5 and J is TRBJ2-1; maybe TRBD2 (5 bases). The CDR3 length is 13 residues. Trimming stripped 2 bases from V and 4 bases from J, with 6 bases between. The germline gives CDR1 MNHEY, CDR2 SVGAGI. CDR3 loop: CASSYRTYNEQFF. Here the CDR3 DNA reads TGTGCCAGCAGTTACCGGACTTACAATGAGCAGTTCTTC.

This clonotype has just a few counts. The V call is TRBV20-1, the J call TRBJ1-1; the D is unclear. The V end lost 6 bases, the J end lost 0 bases, and 11 bases lay between the germline ends. The CDR3 totals 13 residues. Germline loops: CDR1 DFQATT, CDR2 SNEGSKA (reference sequence). The CDR3 here is CSATIRVNTEAFF. Written as DNA, the CDR3 is TGCAGTGCCACCATTCGGGTGAACACTGAAGCTTTCTTT.

For this clonotype: A much larger clone sits a single nucleotide away, making a read error possible. V gene TRBV27 combines with J gene TRBJ2-4; 7 bases fit TRBD1. The DNA end is a closer match to TRBJ2-7, so the J assignment may be wrong. This CDR3 is 13 amino acids long. Germline-derived CDR1 and CDR2 are MNHEY and SMNVEV (reference sequence). For the CDR3, the DNA is TGTGCCTGCAGTTTAGCACAGGGGAACGAGCAGTACTTC. Amino acids: CACSLAQGNEQYF.

This sequence joins TRBV6-5 and TRBJ1-5; a possible D gene is TRBD1 (6 bases). CDR1 and CDR2 from the germline V gene are MNHEY and SVGAGI. This CDR3 comprises 15 residues. Trimming removed 3 bases from V and 4 bases from J, with 13 bases in between. Written as DNA, the CDR3 is TGTGCCAGCAGTTATGCCGGGACACCAAATCAGCCCCAGCATTTT. Translated: CASSYAGTPNQPQHF.

This chain uses TRBV28 with TRBJ1-2; tentative D call: TRBD1 (5 bases). With 8 bases removed from V and 2 bases from J, the gap between germline ends came to 18 bases. CDR3 size: 15 residues. CDR1 and CDR2 from the germline V gene are MDHEN and SYDVKM. CDR3 in amino acids: CASRPPGTPNYGYTF. The CDR3 nucleotides read TGTGCCAGCCGGCCCCCCGGGACGCCGAACTATGGCTACACCTTC.

This chain connects TRBV3-1 to TRBJ1-1; D is unresolved. Trimming left V 4 bases short and J 5 bases short, with 14 bases between. The CDR3 runs 14 residues. The V gene's germline CDR1 is LGHDT and CDR2 YNNKEL (reference sequence). This chain's CDR3 is CASSRFGSETEAFF. The CDR3 bases are TGTGCCAGCAGCCGCTTCGGGAGCGAAACTGAAGCTTTCTTT. The whole variable domain, remainder taken from reference TRBV3-1 and TRBJ1-1, is DTAVSQTPKYLVTQMGNDKSIKCEQNLGHDTMYWYKQDSKKFLKIMFSYNNKELIINETVPNRFSPKSPDKAHLNLHINSLELGDSAVYFCASSRFGSETEAFFGQGTRLTVV.

As for this clonotype: The germline gene is not matched at one end of the junction; a read error may be the cause. The J gene is TRBJ2-5, the V gene TRBV6-5, with D perhaps TRBD1 (6 bases). CDR3 length: 14 residues. The germline V gene has CDR1 MNHEY and CDR2 SVGAGI. Here the CDR3 reads CASRRTALTYEQHF. The DNA for the CDR3 is TGTGCCAGCAGGCGGACAGCCTTAACCTACGAGCAGCACTTC.

This clonotype appeared many times. Here the CDR3 reads CASSQDLVTDTQYF. As DNA, the CDR3 is TGTGCCAGCAGCCAAGATTTAGTCACAGATACGCAGTATTTT. The chain has TRBV4-2 and TRBJ2-3; D ambiguous. The CDR3 contains 14 residues. CDR1 and CDR2 (germline): LGHNA, YNFKEQ. V lost 0 bases, J lost 2 bases, and 6 bases lay in between.

This clonotype has more than one count but fewer than ten. This sequence joins TRBV12-3 or TRBV12-4 and TRBJ2-1; 9 nucleotides align to TRBD1. There are 14 residues in the CDR3. J gave up 10 bases and V 5 bases, and 9 bases lay outside the gene matches. The DNA of the CDR3 is TGTGCCAGCAGTACAAGTATGACAGGGGGGGAGCAGTTCTTC. It encodes CASSTSMTGGEQFF.

The chain is built from TRBV28 and TRBJ2-2; D may be TRBD2 (5 bases). The CDR3 sequence is 15 residues long. The ends were cut back, 5 bases at V and 1 base at J, with 11 bases in the middle. CDR1 MDHEN and CDR2 SYDVKM come from the germline V gene. The CDR3 sequence: CASSIALQNTGELFF. The CDR3 region has the DNA TGTGCCAGCAGTATAGCGCTCCAGAACACCGGGGAGCTGTTTTTT. Full variable domain (outside the CDR3, taken from reference TRBV28 and TRBJ2-2): DVKVTQSSRYLVKRTGEKVFLECVQDMDHENMFWYRQDPGLGLRLIYFSYDVKMKEKGDIPEGYSVSREKKERFSLILESASTNQTSMYLCASSIALQNTGELFFGEGSRLTVL.

Remarks on this clonotype: An end of the junction does not agree with germline; a read error may underlie this. This sequence joins TRBV12-3 or TRBV12-4 and TRBJ2-1, with 7 bases that match TRBD1. The CDR3 totals 15 residues. The CDR3 protein is CASSPNPTGNNEQFF. The DNA for the CDR3 is TGTGCCAGCAGCCCTAACCCGACAGGGAACAATGAGCAGTTCTTT.

Turning to this clonotype: A much more abundant neighbour one base away suggests this may be a read error. The V call is TRBV6-1, the J call TRBJ1-1; 7 bases map to TRBD1. The CDR3 consists of 13 residues. The germline gives CDR1 MNHNS, CDR2 SASEGT. V trimming: 7 bases; J trimming: 0 bases; junction bases outside the gene matches: 2. The CDR3 DNA reads as TGTGCCAGCACCACAGGGGTGAACACTGAAGCTTTCTTT. This translates into CASTTGVNTEAFF.

The CDR3 protein is CASSEPMGLGPYEQYF. The CDR3 nucleotides read TGTGCCAGCAGTGAACCTATGGGACTAGGACCGTACGAGCAGTACTTC. The chain links TRBV2 to TRBJ2-7, with TRBD2 matching 8 bases. CDR1 is SNHLY, CDR2 FYNNEI, per germline. Trimming removed 2 bases from V and 4 bases from J; junction bases left unmatched: 10. This CDR3 region has 16 residues.

Of note for this clonotype: A junction boundary mismatches the germline segment, possibly from a read error. This chain links TRBV27 with TRBJ2-4; TRBD1 might be the D (6 bases). With the DNA end fitting TRBJ2-7 better, the J assignment may be wrong. Germline values: CDR1 MNHEY, CDR2 SMNVEV (reference sequence). The CDR3 is 13 residues long. The CDR3 reads CASGLGGYYEQYF. The CDR3 region has the DNA TGTGCCAGCGGTTTAGGGGGTTACTACGAGCAGTACTTC.

The genes are TRBV14 and TRBJ2-3; 9 bases agree with TRBD2. The germline CDR1 and CDR2 sequences are SGHDN and FVKESK. V dropped 6 bases and J dropped 2; count of bases not matched to a gene: 12. The CDR3 length is 17 residues. The CDR3 DNA sequence: TGTGCCAGCAGGCCTGGAGTGGGACTAGCAGACACAGATACGCAGTATTTT. It codes for CASRPGVGLADTDTQYF.

The table lists this clonotype with a few counts. The V call is TRBV15, the J call TRBJ1-4; TRBD1 matches at 7 bases. The germline CDR1 and CDR2 sequences are LNHNV and YYDKDF (reference sequence). The V and J ends lost 8 bases and 4 bases, in that order; junction bases with no gene match: 4. The CDR3 has 13 residues. The CDR3 here is CATGRDSNEKLFF. The CDR3 DNA sequence: TGTGCCACCGGGCGGGACAGTAATGAAAAACTGTTTTTT.

Only one count was recorded for this clonotype. The chain joins TRBV19 to TRBJ2-1; no reliable D call. The germline gives CDR1 LNHDA, CDR2 SQIVND (reference sequence). The CDR3 consists of 17 residues. The V and J ends lost 9 bases and 7 bases respectively, with 28 bases between them. The CDR3 sequence is CASNVNVARTPGNEQFF. As DNA, the CDR3 is TGTGCCAGCAACGTCAACGTTGCTCGGACGCCCGGTAATGAGCAGTTCTTC.

The table lists this clonotype with many counts. The V and J genes are TRBV4-2 and TRBJ2-1; D gene uncertain. The germline V gene has CDR1 LGHNA and CDR2 YNFKEQ. The CDR3 loop spans 14 amino acids. V gave up 2 bases and J gave up 3 bases, with 8 bases separating them. The CDR3 nucleotides are TGTGCCAGCAGCCAACCCCCCCTCTACAATGAGCAGTTCTTC. It codes for CASSQPPLYNEQFF.

The chain carries TRBV20-1 and TRBJ2-7; D call uncertain. The CDR3 covers 12 residues. V lost 3 bases to trimming and J lost 2 bases, with 8 bases between them. The germline V gene has CDR1 DFQATT and CDR2 SNEGSKA (reference sequence). In nucleotides, the CDR3 is TGCAGTGCTAGCCCTCTTACCTACGAGCAGTACTTC. It encodes CSASPLTYEQYF.

This clonotype showed up many times. The chain employs TRBV29-1 and TRBJ2-1; 7 nucleotides line up with TRBD2. The CDR3 length is 12 residues. V lost 4 bases, J lost 4 bases, and 1 base stayed unmatched. Germline V gene sequence: CDR1 SQVTM, CDR2 ANQGSEA. CDR3 amino acids: CSVVGRYNEQFF. The CDR3 DNA sequence: TGCAGCGTTGTCGGGAGGTACAATGAGCAGTTCTTC.